Listed below are T cell receptor beta chains from one sample, sequenced in a study of T cell responses to AZD1222 COVID-19 vaccine. The method was immunoSEQ multiplex PCR; TCRdb's version includes in-frame clones alone and lacks a portion of them. The repertoire holds about 140,000 clones, with 92% as singletons. The sample in question was peripheral blood, obtained on day 0 of AZD1222 vaccination. The origin of the receptors is an adult in good health. Both conserved end residues are part of each CDR3. D genes are given only for firm matches. Rows may omit the clone size; those that give it use once, few, many or a size class.

TRBD1,-,TRBJ1-6,TRBV10-1,CASSESLGGQGWPPLHF,TGCGCCAGCAGTGAGTCCTTAGGGGGACAGGGATGGCCACCCCTCCACTTT
-,-,TRBJ1-5,TRBV5-8,CASSPRVSGQPQHF,TGTGCCAGCAGCCCAAGGGTTAGTGGACAGCCCCAGCATTTT
-,-,TRBJ2-2,TRBV28,CASSPPPGAGHTGELFF,TGTGCCAGCAGTCCCCCCCCCGGGGCAGGGCACACCGGGGAGCTGTTTTTT
TRBD1,-,TRBJ2-7,TRBV5-6,CASSAGQGQAYEQYF,TGTGCCAGCAGCGCCGGACAGGGCCAGGCCTACGAGCAGTACTTC
-,-,TRBJ2-3,TRBV7-9,CASSFWSTDTQYF,TGTGCCAGCAGCTTTTGGAGCACAGATACGCAGTATTTT
-,-,TRBJ2-5,TRBV5-4,CASSTQVARQTQYF,TGTGCCAGCAGCACCCAAGTGGCGAGACAGACCCAGTACTTC
-,-,TRBJ2-3,TRBV28,CASSLRFPGWADTQYF,TGTGCCAGCAGTTTACGGTTCCCGGGTTGGGCAGATACGCAGTATTTT
-,-,TRBJ2-3,TRBV28,CASSSEASTDTQYF,TGTGCCAGCAGTTCGGAGGCGAGCACAGATACGCAGTATTTT
-,-,TRBJ1-6,TRBV28,CASSMAGGSYNSPLHF,TGTGCCAGCAGTATGGCCGGCGGCTCCTATAATTCACCCCTCCACTTT
-,-,TRBJ1-5,TRBV21-1,CASSVKTGDPPYSNQPQHF,TGTGCCAGCAGCGTCAAGACAGGAGACCCCCCATATAGCAATCAGCCCCAGCATTTT
TRBD2,-,TRBJ2-7,TRBV20-1,CSASRLAGYEQYF,TGCAGTGCTAGTAGGCTAGCGGGATACGAGCAGTACTTC
TRBD2,once,TRBJ2-7,TRBV28,CASSLAGGLYEQYF,TGTGCCAGCAGTCTAGCGGGGGGTCTCTACGAGCAGTACTTC
TRBD1,-,TRBJ1-1,TRBV5-1,CASSLGGLGTGVMEAFF,TGCGCCAGCAGCTTGGGAGGTCTTGGGACAGGGGTTATGGAAGCTTTCTTT
-,-,TRBJ2-1,TRBV5-4,CASSVDSAEQFF,TGTGCCAGCAGCGTAGACAGCGCTGAGCAGTTCTTC
TRBD2,-,TRBJ2-5,TRBV28,CASSLLGTSRRETQYF,TGTGCCAGCAGTTTACTGGGGACTAGCAGGAGGGAGACCCAGTACTTC
TRBD1,-,TRBJ1-2,TRBV7-2,CASSSRQGNYGYTF,TGTGCCAGCAGCTCACGACAGGGGAACTATGGCTACACCTTC
-,-,TRBJ1-1,TRBV6-5,CASTLGFDTEAFF,TGTGCCAGCACCTTGGGATTCGACACTGAAGCTTTCTTT
TRBD1,-,TRBJ1-6,TRBV5-1,CASSLGQGHGPLHF,TGCGCCAGCAGCTTGGGACAGGGGCACGGCCCCCTCCACTTT